The sequence of this T cell receptor beta chain was determined in a study of radiation and T cells in renal cell carcinoma. Study-level findings and limits: In blood, top tumor clones expanded by 2 weeks, shrinking by 4.

This CDR3 spans 20 amino acids. Per germline, CDR1 MGHRA and CDR2 YSYEKL. V lost 0 bases, J lost 0 bases, and 21 bases lay in between. Treatment noted: 15 Gy SBRT to primary tumor, nephrectomy 4 weeks later. Sequenced by immunoSEQ multiplex PCR; TCRdb stores in-frame clones only, minus some. Of 14,000 or so clones listed, less than 65% are singletons. Regarding this clone: Its antigen is as yet unknown.

The chain couples TRBV4-1 to TRBJ2-1, with D possibly matching TRBD2 (6 bases). This receptor was taken from a woman in her 70s with renal cell carcinoma. This specimen consisted of tumor tissue, obtained from a patient whose treatment included radiotherapy and nephrectomy. The CDR3 DNA follows: TGCGCCAGCAGCCAAGATAGTTGGACTAAGCGGAGATTCTCCTACAATGAGCAGTTCTTC. This encodes CASSQDSWTKRRFSYNEQFF.